This T cell receptor (beta chain) was found in a study of CD8+ T cells in alopecia areata. General study results and limits: Scalp samples also yield sequences of resident alphabeta T cells from normal skin.

This clone was seen a handful of times. The target antigen is unknown. As for treatment: oral pan-JAK inhibitor, 5-10 mg twice daily. Separation by sorting yielded CD4+ and CD8+ T cells from PBMCs. Extracted RNA was reverse transcribed, and the resulting cDNA served as sequencing template. Data came from immunoSEQ multiplex PCR; TCRdb stores just in-frame clones and leaves some out. The sample shows 200,000 or so clones, over 45% of them seen only once. Germline CDR1 is SGHNT and CDR2 is YENEEA. The V and J ends lost 5 bases and 1 base respectively, with 8 bases between them. This CDR3 is built from 13 residues.

Sequencing was performed on CD4+ T cells sorted from blood, taken at week 24, from a patient treated with tofacitinib. This TCR was sampled from a human donor with alopecia areata. The chain combines TRBV11-3 with TRBJ1-1; weak D call: TRBD1 (6 bases). This CDR3 reads CASSQGGNTEAFF. CDR3 bases: TGTGCCAGCAGCCAAGGGGGGAACACTGAAGCTTTCTTT.